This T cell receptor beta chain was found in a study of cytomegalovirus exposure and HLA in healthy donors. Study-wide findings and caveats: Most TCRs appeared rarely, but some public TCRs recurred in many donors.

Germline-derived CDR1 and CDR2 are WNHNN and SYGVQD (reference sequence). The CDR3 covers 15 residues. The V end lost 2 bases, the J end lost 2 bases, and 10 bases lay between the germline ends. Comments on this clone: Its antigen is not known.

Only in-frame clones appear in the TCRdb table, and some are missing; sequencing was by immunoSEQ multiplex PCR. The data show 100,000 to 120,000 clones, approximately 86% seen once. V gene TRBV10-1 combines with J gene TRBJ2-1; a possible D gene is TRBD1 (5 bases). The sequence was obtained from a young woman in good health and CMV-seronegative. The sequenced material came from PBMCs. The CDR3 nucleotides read TGCGCCAGCAGTGAGGGAGACAGAGCCTACAATGAGCAGTTCTTC. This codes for CASSEGDRAYNEQFF.